This is a list of T cell receptor beta chains from one sample in a study of metastatic and nonmetastatic thyroid tumors. MiXCR was used by TCRdb to re-call the PCR reads. The sample records about 21,000 clones, about 18% being singletons. The source material was blood. Receptors originate from a male donor with papillary thyroid cancer or a benign thyroid nodule (not recorded which). Some clones in this sample may be carry-over from other donors' samples. Both conserved end residues are part of each CDR3. The D gene is left open where the match is weak. Some rows mark clone size as missing; the rest say once, few, many or name a class of expanded clone.

v_call	j_call	d_call	clone_size	cdr3_nt	cdr3_aa
TRBV30	TRBJ1-2	-	medium-sized	TGTGCCTGGAGGGGTACAGGGAAAGTGGACTATGGCTACACCTTC	CAWRGTGKVDYGYTF
TRBV12-3/TRBV12-4	TRBJ2-5	TRBD2	-	TGTGCCAGCAGTTCGACTAGCGGAGGTGAGACCCAGTACTTC	CASSSTSGGETQYF
TRBV19	TRBJ2-1	TRBD2	many	TGTGCCAGTAGTATCCAAGCGGGAAGTTTCTACAATGAGCAGTTCTTC	CASSIQAGSFYNEQFF
TRBV5-1	TRBJ1-2	-	-	TGCGCCAGCAGCTTGGCGGCAGCGACCCACTATGGCTACACCTTC	CASSLAAATHYGYTF
TRBV5-1	TRBJ1-1	-	many	TGCGCCAGCAGCAGAGACCCTAACACTGAAGCTTTCTTT	CASSRDPNTEAFF
TRBV27	TRBJ2-7	-	-	TGTGCCAGCAGTTTATTGAGTCCGCAGGCCGCCGACTACGAGCAGTACTTC	CASSLLSPQAADYEQYF
TRBV9	TRBJ2-3	-	many	TGTGCCAGCAGCGCGCAAGGGACACGAGATACGCAGTATTTT	CASSAQGTRDTQYF
TRBV30	TRBJ2-2	TRBD2	many	TGTGCCTGGAGTGTACATAATTATGGGACTAGCGGGAGGATTACCGGGGAGCTGTTTTTT	CAWSVHNYGTSGRITGELFF
TRBV5-1	TRBJ2-7	-	many	TGCGCCAGCAGCTTGGGCAGGTCCCTCTCCTACGAGCAGTACTTC	CASSLGRSLSYEQYF
TRBV7-9	TRBJ1-2	TRBD1	many	TGTGCCAGCATCCCGGACAGGAATGACTATGGCTACACCTTC	CASIPDRNDYGYTF
TRBV6-5	TRBJ1-1	-	few	TGTGCCAGCAGTTACAGCTCCAGGGCGTTTGGGGCTTTCTTT	CASSYSSRAFGAFF
TRBV20-1	TRBJ2-1	-	-	TGCAGTGCTAGAGGCTGGCGCAACTACAATGAGCAGTTCTTC	CSARGWRNYNEQFF
TRBV11-3	TRBJ2-2	-	many	TGTGCCAGCAGCTTCACGCGGGAAACCGGGGAGCTGTTTTTT	CASSFTRETGELFF
TRBV5-8	TRBJ1-4	-	many	TGTGCCAGCAGCCATGGACAGAAGCCAAATGAAAAACTGTTTTTT	CASSHGQKPNEKLFF
TRBV20-1	TRBJ2-3	-	many	TGCAGTGCTCCTAACACTGACCGAGATACGCAGTATTTT	CSAPNTDRDTQYF
TRBV9	TRBJ2-5	TRBD2	many	TGTGCCAGCAGCAGAGCGGGGGAACAACAAGAGACCCAGTACTTC	CASSRAGEQQETQYF
TRBV6-1	TRBJ1-5	-	medium-sized	TGTGCCAGCACCATTTGGGAGCAGACCAACAATCAGCCCCAGCATTTT	CASTIWEQTNNQPQHF
TRBV2	TRBJ1-2	-	many	TGTGCCAGCAGTGGCAACAACTATGGCTACACCTTC	CASSGNNYGYTF
TRBV6-4	TRBJ2-3	TRBD2	medium-sized	TGTGCCAGCAGTGACTCGACTAGCGGGGGGGCAGATACGCAGTATTTT	CASSDSTSGGADTQYF
TRBV7-6	TRBJ2-1	-	-	TGTGCCAGCAGCTCTTCGGGGCCCTCGTGGATTGAGCAGTTCTTC	CASSSSGPSWIEQFF
TRBV27	TRBJ2-5	TRBD2	-	TGTGCCAGCAGTTTCCCGACTAGCGGGGGACAGACCCAAGAGACCCAGTACTTC	CASSFPTSGGQTQETQYF
TRBV20-1	TRBJ2-7	-	many	TGCAGTGGTACCGGGACACGGTCCTACGAGCAGTACTTC	CSGTGTRSYEQYF
TRBV20-1	TRBJ1-2	TRBD1	many	TGCAGTGCTAGTCTTATTCAGGGGGCGTACGGCTATGGCTACACCTTC	CSASLIQGAYGYGYTF
TRBV4-1	TRBJ2-2	-	many	TGCGCCAGCAGCCGAGAGGGACTTATGAACACCGGGGAGCTGTTTTTT	CASSREGLMNTGELFF
TRBV11-2	TRBJ1-3	-	many	TGTGCCAGCAGCGCGATAGGGACGAACTCTGGAAACACCATATATTTT	CASSAIGTNSGNTIYF
TRBV30	TRBJ2-6	-	-	TGTGCCTGGAGTCCGCCCTCTGGGGCCAACGTCCTGACTTTC	CAWSPPSGANVLTF
TRBV7-2	TRBJ2-3	-	-	TGTGCCAGCACCTTAAGCGGCAGGGATACGCAGTATTTT	CASTLSGRDTQYF
TRBV7-6	TRBJ2-5	-	-	TGTGCCAGCATCAATATTCCGGGGGCCGCTCAAGAGACCCAGTACTTC	CASINIPGAAQETQYF
TRBV20-1	TRBJ1-3	-	-	TGCAGTGCTAGAATACATGGGATCTCTGGAAACACCATATATTTT	CSARIHGISGNTIYF
TRBV5-4	TRBJ2-5	TRBD2	-	TGTGCCAGCAGCTTGGGACTAGCGGGGGTTGAGACCCAGTACTTC	CASSLGLAGVETQYF
TRBV20-1	TRBJ2-3	TRBD2	-	TGCAGTGCCAAGGTGTTAGCGGGATTGGGCGCAGATACGCAGTATTTT	CSAKVLAGLGADTQYF
TRBV6-4	TRBJ2-7	-	medium-sized	TGTGCCAGCAGTGGGGGGTCATACGAGCAGTACTTC	CASSGGSYEQYF
TRBV19	TRBJ1-2	TRBD1	few	TGTGCCAGACCCTCAAACCGGGACAGGGGGCACCGTAACTATGGCTACACCTTC	CARPSNRDRGHRNYGYTF
TRBV6-1	TRBJ2-7	-	many	TGTGCCAGCAGTGAATCGAAGTACGAGCAGTACTTC	CASSESKYEQYF
TRBV6-2/TRBV6-3	TRBJ2-6	-	many	TGTGCCAGCAGCAACACCTACTCTGGGGCCAACGTCCTGACTTTC	CASSNTYSGANVLTF
TRBV5-5	TRBJ2-1	-	once	TGTGCCAGCATCCCGGCGGCTAGCTCCTACAATGAGCAGTTCTTC	CASIPAASSYNEQFF
TRBV6-5	TRBJ1-2	-	many	TGTGCCAGCAGTTACATCGCACGGGGGGACGGCTACACCTTC	CASSYIARGDGYTF
TRBV18	TRBJ2-1	-	-	TGTGCCAGCTCACCACCTGTGTCGGTTCATGCCAATGAGCAGTTCTTC	CASSPPVSVHANEQFF
TRBV20-1	TRBJ1-3	-	many	TGCAGTGCTATATGGAGGGGAGACACCATATATTTT	CSAIWRGDTIYF
TRBV6-1	TRBJ2-7	TRBD1	-	TGTGCCAGCAGTGAAGAGGGGGTGACAGGGTGGGCCCTTTGGTATCAGTACTTC	CASSEEGVTGWALWYQYF
TRBV12-3/TRBV12-4	TRBJ1-1	-	few	TGTGCCAACAGTTTTGGTTGCGGGGGGGCCACTGAAGCTTTCTTT	CANSFGCGGATEAFF
TRBV3-1	TRBJ2-3	TRBD1	many	TGTGCCAGCAGCACGGCGCCAACAGGGGTAGGAACAGATACGCAGTATTTT	CASSTAPTGVGTDTQYF
TRBV20-1	TRBJ2-7	TRBD2	-	TGCAGTGCTAGTGATACTAGCGGGGGAATCTACGAGCAGTACTTC	CSASDTSGGIYEQYF
TRBV10-1	TRBJ2-1	TRBD2	many	TGCGCCAGCAGTGCGGGAGGCTATGAGCAGTTCTTC	CASSAGGYEQFF
TRBV28	TRBJ1-5	-	many	TGTGCCACCGAACCTCCGGAGTTCTATCAGCCCCAGCATTTT	CATEPPEFYQPQHF
TRBV3-1	TRBJ2-3	-	many	TGTGCCAGCAGCCCGCATGTCGGGACTCCACTTTTT	CASSPHVGTPLF
TRBV20-1	TRBJ1-1	-	many	TGCAGTGCTTCCAAGGACAGTTCCACTGAAGCTTTCTTT	CSASKDSSTEAFF
TRBV19	TRBJ1-1	-	many	TGTGCCAGTAGCGCAACCGGGACAAAGAACACTGAAGCTTTCTTT	CASSATGTKNTEAFF
TRBV20-1	TRBJ2-3	-	many	TGCAGTGCTCCTGGGGGAAATACGCAGTATTTT	CSAPGGNTQYF
TRBV15	TRBJ1-4	TRBD1	many	TGTGCCACCAGCAGAACAGGGGCGGCTGAAAAACTGTTTTTT	CATSRTGAAEKLFF
TRBV20-1	TRBJ1-1	-	many	TGCAGTGCTAGATGGGGAGGGGTGAACACTGAAGCTTTCTTT	CSARWGGVNTEAFF
TRBV27	TRBJ1-6	TRBD1	medium-sized	TGTGCCAGCAGTCCCGGACAGGGGGGGCTCCTATGGAATTCACCCCTCCACTTT	CASSPGQGGLLWNSPLHF
TRBV18	TRBJ1-6	-	many	TGTGCCAGCTCACCCACTGCCTTGGGGGATTCACCCCTCCACTTT	CASSPTALGDSPLHF
TRBV9	TRBJ1-1	-	-	TGTGCCAGCAGCGGATCAAACACTGAAGCTTTCTTT	CASSGSNTEAFF
TRBV11-2	TRBJ1-4	-	-	TGTGCCAGCAGCTCTATTACCGGGAGAGGAGAAAAACTGTTTTTT	CASSSITGRGEKLFF
TRBV10-1	TRBJ2-3	TRBD1	many	TGCGCCAGCGGGACAGGGACAGATACGCAGTATTTT	CASGTGTDTQYF
TRBV11-2	TRBJ2-7	TRBD2	-	TGTGCCAGAACATCCGCGGGAGGGCCTTCCTACGAGCAGTACTTC	CARTSAGGPSYEQYF